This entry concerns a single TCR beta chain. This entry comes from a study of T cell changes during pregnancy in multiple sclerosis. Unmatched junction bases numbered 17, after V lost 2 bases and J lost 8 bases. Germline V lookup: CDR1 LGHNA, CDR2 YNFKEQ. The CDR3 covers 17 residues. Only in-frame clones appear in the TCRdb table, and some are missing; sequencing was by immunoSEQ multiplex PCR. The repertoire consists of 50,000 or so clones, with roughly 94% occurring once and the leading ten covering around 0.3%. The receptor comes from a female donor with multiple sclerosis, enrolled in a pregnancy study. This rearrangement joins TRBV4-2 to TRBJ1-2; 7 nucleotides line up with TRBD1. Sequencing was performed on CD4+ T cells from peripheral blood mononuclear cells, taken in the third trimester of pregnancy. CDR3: CASSQHKGASMAGGYTF. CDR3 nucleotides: TGTGCCAGCAGCCAACATAAGGGGGCGAGTATGGCAGGGGGCTACACCTTC.